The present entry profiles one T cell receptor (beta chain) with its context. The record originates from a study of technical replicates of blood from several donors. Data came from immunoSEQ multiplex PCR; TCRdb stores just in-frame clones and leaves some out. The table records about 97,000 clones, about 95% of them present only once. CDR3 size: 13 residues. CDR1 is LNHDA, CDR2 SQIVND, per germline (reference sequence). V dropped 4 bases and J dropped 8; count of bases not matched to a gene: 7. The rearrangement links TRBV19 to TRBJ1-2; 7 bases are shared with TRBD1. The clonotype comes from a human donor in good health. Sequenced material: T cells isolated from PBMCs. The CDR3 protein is CASSTTGPGGYTF. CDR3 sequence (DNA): TGTGCCAGTAGTACGACAGGGCCTGGGGGCTACACCTTC.